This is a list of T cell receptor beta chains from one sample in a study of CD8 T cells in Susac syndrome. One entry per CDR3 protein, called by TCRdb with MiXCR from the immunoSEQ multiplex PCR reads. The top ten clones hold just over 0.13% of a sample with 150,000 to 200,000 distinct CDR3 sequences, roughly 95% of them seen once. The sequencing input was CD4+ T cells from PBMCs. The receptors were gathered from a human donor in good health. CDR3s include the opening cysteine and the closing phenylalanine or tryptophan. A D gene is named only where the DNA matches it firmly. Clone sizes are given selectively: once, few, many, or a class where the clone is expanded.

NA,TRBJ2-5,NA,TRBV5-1,TGCGCCAGCAGCTTGACAGGTCGCCAAGAGACCCAGTACTTC,CASSLTGRQETQYF
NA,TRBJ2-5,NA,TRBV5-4,TGTGCCAGCAGCTCCTCTTTCGGGGGTCAAGAGACCCAGTACTTC,CASSSSFGGQETQYF
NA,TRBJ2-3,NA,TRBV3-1,TGTGCCAGCAGCCAAAGTGTAGCAGATACGCAGTATTTT,CASSQSVADTQYF
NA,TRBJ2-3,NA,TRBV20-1,TGCAGTGCTAGAGATTTGAGGGGGTCGGATACGCAGTATTTT,CSARDLRGSDTQYF
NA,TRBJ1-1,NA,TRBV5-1,TGCGCCAGCAGCTTGGCGGAGGGGCGCGAAGCTTTCTTT,CASSLAEGREAFF
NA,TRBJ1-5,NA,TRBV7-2,TGTGCCAGCAGCCCCACCCGGGGGAGTCAGCCCCAGCATTTT,CASSPTRGSQPQHF
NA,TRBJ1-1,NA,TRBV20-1,TGCAGTCTTAGAGAACTCCGGTTACTCATGAACACTGAAGCTTTCTTT,CSLRELRLLMNTEAFF
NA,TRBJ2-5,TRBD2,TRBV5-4,TGTGCCAGCAGCCGAGTGTTCGGTGGGACTAGCGGGGGAGAGACCCAGTACTTC,CASSRVFGGTSGGETQYF
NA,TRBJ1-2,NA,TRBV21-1,TGTGCCAGCAGCACACTCCCGTGCGGGGACTATGGCTACACCTTC,CASSTLPCGDYGYTF
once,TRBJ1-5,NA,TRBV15,TGTGCCACCAGCAGAGATTACGGGGGCAATCAGCCCCAGCATTTT,CATSRDYGGNQPQHF
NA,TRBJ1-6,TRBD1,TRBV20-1,TGCAGTGCTAGAGCAGGGGGATTCAATTCACCCCTCCACTTT,CSARAGGFNSPLHF
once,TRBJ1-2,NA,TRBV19,TGTGCCAGTAGTCCCCCGGCGGACTATGGCTACACCTTC,CASSPPADYGYTF
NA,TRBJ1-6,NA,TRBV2,TGTGCCAGCAGTGAGGGGCAGGGTGAGTCACCCCTCCACTTT,CASSEGQGESPLHF
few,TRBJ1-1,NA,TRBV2,TGTGCCAGCACCGAAGGGCAGAACACTGAAGCTTTCTTT,CASTEGQNTEAFF
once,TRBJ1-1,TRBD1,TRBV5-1,TGCGCCAGCAAGGTCGGAACAGGGGGCGGCACTGAAGCTTTCTTT,CASKVGTGGGTEAFF
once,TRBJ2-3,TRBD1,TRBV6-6,TGTGCCAGTCATGGGACAGGGGAAGGAGATACGCAGTATTTT,CASHGTGEGDTQYF
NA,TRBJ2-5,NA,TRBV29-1,TGCAGCGTCGCTATAACCGAAGGAGAGACCCAGTACTTC,CSVAITEGETQYF
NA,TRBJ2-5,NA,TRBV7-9,TGTGCCAGCAGCTTAAGTCAGATCAGGGGGACCCAGTACTTC,CASSLSQIRGTQYF
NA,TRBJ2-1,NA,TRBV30,TGTGCCTGGAGTCCGCTAGCGTCGGGGTATGAGCAGTTCTTC,CAWSPLASGYEQFF
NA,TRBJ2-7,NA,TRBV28,TGTGCCAGCAGTTTCCCAGGGTCGGGCGAGCAGTACTTC,CASSFPGSGEQYF
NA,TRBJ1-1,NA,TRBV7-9,TGTGCCAGCAGCGAGACTTACACTGAAGCTTTCTTT,CASSETYTEAFF
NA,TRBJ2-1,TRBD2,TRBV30,TGTGCCTACCGAAAGCGGGGGCTGGGGAATGAGCAGTTCTTC,CAYRKRGLGNEQFF
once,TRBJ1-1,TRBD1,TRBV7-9,TGTGCCAGCAGCGTACAGGGGTCGGCCACTGAAGCTTTCTTT,CASSVQGSATEAFF
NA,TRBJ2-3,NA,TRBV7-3,TGTGCCAGCAGCCCACCCCCTCAGTATTTT,CASSPPPQYF
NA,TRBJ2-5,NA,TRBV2,TGTGCCAGCATTGCAGGGCGGCAAGAGACCCAGTACTTC,CASIAGRQETQYF
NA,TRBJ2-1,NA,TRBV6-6,TGTGCCAGCAGCCTAGTCGAGGCGAATGAGCAGTTCTTC,CASSLVEANEQFF
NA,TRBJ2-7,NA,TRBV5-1,TGCGCCAGCAGCTTGAGGACAGATCCTTCCTACGAGCAGTACTTC,CASSLRTDPSYEQYF
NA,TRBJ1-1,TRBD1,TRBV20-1,TGCAGTGCTCGACAGGGGTTGAACACTGAAGCTTTCTTT,CSARQGLNTEAFF
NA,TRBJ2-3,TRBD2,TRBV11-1,TGTGCCAGCAGCTTAGGGGTAGGCGGGGGGGCCTCCGGAAGCACAGATACGCAGTATTTT,CASSLGVGGGASGSTDTQYF
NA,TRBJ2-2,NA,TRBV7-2,TGTGCCAGCAGCTCCAGTCAGAACACCGGGGAGCTGTTTTTT,CASSSSQNTGELFF
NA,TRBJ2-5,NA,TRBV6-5,TGTGCCAGCAGAAAACAGGGTACGGAGACCCAGTACTTC,CASRKQGTETQYF
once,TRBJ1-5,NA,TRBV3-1,TGTGCCAGCAGCCCGGCCGCGGGGCAGCCCCAGCATTTT,CASSPAAGQPQHF
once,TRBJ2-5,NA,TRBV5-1,TGCGCCAGCAGCCCTTACCGGGACATCGGAGAGACCCAGTACTTC,CASSPYRDIGETQYF
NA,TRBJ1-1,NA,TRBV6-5,TGTGCCAGCGGTCATACCCATGACACTGAAGCTTTCTTT,CASGHTHDTEAFF
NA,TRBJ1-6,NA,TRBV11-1,TGTGCCAGCAGCGAGGGGCACTCCTATAATTCACCCCTCCACTTT,CASSEGHSYNSPLHF
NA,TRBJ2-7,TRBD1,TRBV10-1,TGCGCCAGCAGTGATCCCGGGACAGTAGTGCAGTACTTC,CASSDPGTVVQYF
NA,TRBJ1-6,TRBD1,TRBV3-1,TGTGCCAGCAGCCCTTACGACAGGGGAAATTCACCCCTCCACTTT,CASSPYDRGNSPLHF
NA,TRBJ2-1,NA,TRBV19,TGTGCCAGTAGTATAGATCCTTCCCGGAATGAGCAGTTCTTC,CASSIDPSRNEQFF
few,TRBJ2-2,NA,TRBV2,TGTGCCAGCAGTCTCGCCAGGAACACCGGGGAGCTGTTTTTT,CASSLARNTGELFF
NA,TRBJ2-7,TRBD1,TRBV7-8,TGTGCCAGCAGCTTAGTCCCAGTGGGACAGGGTGTGTACGAGCAGTACTTC,CASSLVPVGQGVYEQYF
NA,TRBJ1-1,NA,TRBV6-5,TGTGCCAGCAGTTACCGACGACCGGGTTCTAACACTGAAGCTTTCTTT,CASSYRRPGSNTEAFF
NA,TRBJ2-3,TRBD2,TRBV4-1,TGCGCCAGCAGCCAAGAAGTACGGGACTACAGCCATAGCACAGATACGCAGTATTTT,CASSQEVRDYSHSTDTQYF
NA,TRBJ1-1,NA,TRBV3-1,TGTGCCAGCAGCCAAGGGGAAAGTCAGGGTGAAGCTTTCTTT,CASSQGESQGEAFF
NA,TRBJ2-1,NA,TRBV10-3,TGTGCCATCAGTGAGATACAGGGATACAATGAGCAGTTCTTC,CAISEIQGYNEQFF
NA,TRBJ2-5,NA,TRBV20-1,TGCAGTGCTCAACAGGGCGTCAAGACCCAGTACTTC,CSAQQGVKTQYF
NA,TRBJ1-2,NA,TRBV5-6,TGTGCCAGCAGTCCCGGTCCCACAGGGAGCTATGGCTACACCTTC,CASSPGPTGSYGYTF
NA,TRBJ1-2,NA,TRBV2,TGTGCCAGCACCAACGACAGGAGCTACTATGGCTACACCTTC,CASTNDRSYYGYTF